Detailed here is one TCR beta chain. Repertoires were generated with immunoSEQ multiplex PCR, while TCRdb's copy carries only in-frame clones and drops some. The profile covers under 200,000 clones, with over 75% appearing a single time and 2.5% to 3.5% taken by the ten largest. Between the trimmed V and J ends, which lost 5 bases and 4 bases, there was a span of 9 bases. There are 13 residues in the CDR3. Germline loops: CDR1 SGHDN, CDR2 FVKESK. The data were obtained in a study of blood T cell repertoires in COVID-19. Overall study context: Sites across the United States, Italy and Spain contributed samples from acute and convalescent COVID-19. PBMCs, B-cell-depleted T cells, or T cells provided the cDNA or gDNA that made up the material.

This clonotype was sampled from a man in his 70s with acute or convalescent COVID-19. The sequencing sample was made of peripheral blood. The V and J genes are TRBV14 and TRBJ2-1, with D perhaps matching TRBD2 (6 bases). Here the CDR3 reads CASSSGVYNEQFF. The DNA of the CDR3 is TGTGCCAGCAGCTCGGGGGTTTACAATGAGCAGTTCTTC.